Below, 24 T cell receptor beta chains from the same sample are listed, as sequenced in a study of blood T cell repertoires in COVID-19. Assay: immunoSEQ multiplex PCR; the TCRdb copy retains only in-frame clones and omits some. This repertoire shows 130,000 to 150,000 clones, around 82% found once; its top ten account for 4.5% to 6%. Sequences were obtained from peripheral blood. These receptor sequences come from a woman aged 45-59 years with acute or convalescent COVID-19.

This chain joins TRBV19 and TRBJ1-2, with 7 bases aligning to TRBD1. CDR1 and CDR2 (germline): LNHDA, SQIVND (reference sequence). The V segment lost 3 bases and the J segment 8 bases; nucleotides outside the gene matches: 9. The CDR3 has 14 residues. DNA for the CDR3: TGTGCCAGTAGTATTCCAGGGGGTTCAGGAGGCTACACCTTC. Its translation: CASSIPGGSGGYTF. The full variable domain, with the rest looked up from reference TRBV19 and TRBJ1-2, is DGGITQSPKYLFRKEGQNVTLSCEQNLNHDAMYWYRQDPGQGLRLIYYSQIVNDFQKGDIAEGYSVSREKKESFPLTVTSAQKNPTAFYLCASSIPGGSGGYTFGSGTRLTVV.

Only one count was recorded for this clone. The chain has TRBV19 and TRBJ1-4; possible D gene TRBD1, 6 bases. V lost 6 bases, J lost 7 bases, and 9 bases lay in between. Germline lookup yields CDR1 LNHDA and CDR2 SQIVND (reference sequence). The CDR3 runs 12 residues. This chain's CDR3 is CASRDSREKLFF. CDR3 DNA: TGTGCCAGTAGGGACAGTCGTGAAAAACTGTTTTTT.

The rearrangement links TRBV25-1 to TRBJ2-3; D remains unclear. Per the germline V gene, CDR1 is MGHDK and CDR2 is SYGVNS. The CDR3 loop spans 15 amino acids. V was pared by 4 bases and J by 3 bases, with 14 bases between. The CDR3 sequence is CASSAPTFPTDTQYF. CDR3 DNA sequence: TGTGCCAGCAGTGCCCCCACATTTCCTACAGATACGCAGTATTTT.

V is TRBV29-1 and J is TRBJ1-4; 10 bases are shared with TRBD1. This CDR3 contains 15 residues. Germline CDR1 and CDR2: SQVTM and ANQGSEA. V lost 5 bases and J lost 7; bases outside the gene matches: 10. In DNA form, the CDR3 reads TGCAGCGTTTCTGCCGGGTGGACAGGGGGTGAAAAACTGTTTTTT. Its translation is CSVSAGWTGGEKLFF.

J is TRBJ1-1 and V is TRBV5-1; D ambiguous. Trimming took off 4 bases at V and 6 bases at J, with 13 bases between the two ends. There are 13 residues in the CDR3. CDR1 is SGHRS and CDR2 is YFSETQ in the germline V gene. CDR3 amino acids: CASSDLLGSEAFF. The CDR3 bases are TGCGCCAGCAGCGACCTCCTGGGCTCTGAAGCTTTCTTT.

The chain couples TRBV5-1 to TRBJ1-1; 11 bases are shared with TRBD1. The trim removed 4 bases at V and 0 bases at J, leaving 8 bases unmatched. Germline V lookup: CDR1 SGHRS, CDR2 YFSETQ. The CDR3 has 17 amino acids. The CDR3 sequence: CASSTGQGALMNTEAFF. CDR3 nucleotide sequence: TGCGCCAGCAGCACCGGACAGGGGGCTCTTATGAACACTGAAGCTTTCTTT.

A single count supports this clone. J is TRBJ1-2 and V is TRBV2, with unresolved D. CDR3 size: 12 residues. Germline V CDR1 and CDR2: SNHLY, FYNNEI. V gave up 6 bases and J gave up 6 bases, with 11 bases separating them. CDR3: CASSQVDHGYTF. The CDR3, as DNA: TGTGCCAGCAGCCAGGTCGATCATGGCTACACCTTC. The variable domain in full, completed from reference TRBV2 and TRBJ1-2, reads EPEVTQTPSHQVTQMGQEVILRCVPISNHLYFYWYRQILGQKVEFLVSFYNNEISEKSEIFDDQFSVERPDGSNFTLKIRSTKLEDSAMYFCASSQVDHGYTFGSGTRLTVV.

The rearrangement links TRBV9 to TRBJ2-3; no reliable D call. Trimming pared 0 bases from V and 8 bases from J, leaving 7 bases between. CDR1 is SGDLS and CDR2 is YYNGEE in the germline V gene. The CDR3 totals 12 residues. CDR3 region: CASSVAPGTQYF. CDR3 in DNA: TGTGCCAGCAGCGTAGCTCCAGGTACGCAGTATTTT.

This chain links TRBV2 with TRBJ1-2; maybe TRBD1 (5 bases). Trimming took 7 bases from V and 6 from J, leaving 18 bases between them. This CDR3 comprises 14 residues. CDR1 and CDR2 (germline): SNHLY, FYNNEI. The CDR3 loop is CASTLQELGHGYTF. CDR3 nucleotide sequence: TGTGCCAGCACATTACAGGAGCTAGGTCATGGCTACACCTTC.

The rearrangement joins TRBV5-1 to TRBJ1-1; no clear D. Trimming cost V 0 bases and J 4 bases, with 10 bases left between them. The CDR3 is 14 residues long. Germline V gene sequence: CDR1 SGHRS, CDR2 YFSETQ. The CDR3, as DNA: TGCGCCAGCAGCTTGGAGGCGGCGCGCACTGAAGCTTTCTTT. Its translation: CASSLEAARTEAFF. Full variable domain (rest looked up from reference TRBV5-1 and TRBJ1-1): KAGVTQTPRYLIKTRGQQVTLSCSPISGHRSVSWYQQTPGQGLQFLFEYFSETQRNKGNFPGRFSGRQFSNSRSEMNVSTLELGDSALYLCASSLEAARTEAFFGQGTRLTVV.

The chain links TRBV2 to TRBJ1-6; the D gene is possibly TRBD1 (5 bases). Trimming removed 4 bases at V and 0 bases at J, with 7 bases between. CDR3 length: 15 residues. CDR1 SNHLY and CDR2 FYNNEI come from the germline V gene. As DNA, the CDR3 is TGTGCCAGCAGTGGACAGAGCTCCTATAATTCACCCCTCCACTTT. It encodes CASSGQSSYNSPLHF.

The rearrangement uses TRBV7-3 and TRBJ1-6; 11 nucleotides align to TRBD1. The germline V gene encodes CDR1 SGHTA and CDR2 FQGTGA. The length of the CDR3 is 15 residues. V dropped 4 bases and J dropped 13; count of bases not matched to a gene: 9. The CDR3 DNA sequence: TGTGCCAGCAGCTCCGGGACAGGGGGAGTCGGGCCCCTCCACTTT. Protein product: CASSSGTGGVGPLHF.

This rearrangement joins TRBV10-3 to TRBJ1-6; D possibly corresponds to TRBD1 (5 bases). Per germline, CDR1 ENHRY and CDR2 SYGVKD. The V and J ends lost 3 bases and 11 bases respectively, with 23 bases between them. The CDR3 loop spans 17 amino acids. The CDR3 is CAISDSLPGGRVPPLHF. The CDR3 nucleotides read TGTGCCATCAGTGATTCCTTGCCGGGGGGTCGCGTGCCACCCCTCCACTTT.

The CDR3 region has the DNA TGTGCCAGCAGTTACCAGTCATATACGCAGTATTTT. Translation: CASSYQSYTQYF. This chain joins TRBV6-2 or TRBV6-3 and TRBJ2-3; D unclear. The CDR3 is 12 residues long. Germline lookup yields CDR1 MNHEY and CDR2 SVGEGT. V shed 2 bases and J shed 7 bases, with 7 bases lying between them.

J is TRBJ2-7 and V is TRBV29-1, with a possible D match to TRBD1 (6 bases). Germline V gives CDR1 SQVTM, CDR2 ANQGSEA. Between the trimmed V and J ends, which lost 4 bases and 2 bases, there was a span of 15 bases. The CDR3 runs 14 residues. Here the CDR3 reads CSVARDKDPYEQYF. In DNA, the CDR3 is TGCAGCGTTGCCCGGGACAAGGACCCCTACGAGCAGTACTTC.

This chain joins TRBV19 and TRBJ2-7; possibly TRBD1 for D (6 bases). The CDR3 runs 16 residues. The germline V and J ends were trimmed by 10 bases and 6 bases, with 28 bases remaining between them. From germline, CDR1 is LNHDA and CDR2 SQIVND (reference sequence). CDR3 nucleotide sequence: TGTGCCACCCGTAGGAATCGCCAGGGGAATTCGGGCGAGCAGTACTTC. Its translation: CATRRNRQGNSGEQYF.

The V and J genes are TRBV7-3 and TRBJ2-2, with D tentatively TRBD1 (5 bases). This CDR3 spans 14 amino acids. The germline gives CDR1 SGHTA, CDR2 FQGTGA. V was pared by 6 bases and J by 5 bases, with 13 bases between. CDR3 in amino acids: CASSRQGQTGELFF. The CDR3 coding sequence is TGTGCCAGCAGTCGGCAGGGCCAAACCGGGGAGCTGTTTTTT.

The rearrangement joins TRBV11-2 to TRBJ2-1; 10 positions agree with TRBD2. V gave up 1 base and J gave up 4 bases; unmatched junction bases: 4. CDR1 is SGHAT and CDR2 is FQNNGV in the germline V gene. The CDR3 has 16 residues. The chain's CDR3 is CASSLGGLAVYNEQFF. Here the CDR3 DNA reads TGTGCCAGCAGCTTAGGCGGACTAGCGGTTTACAATGAGCAGTTCTTC. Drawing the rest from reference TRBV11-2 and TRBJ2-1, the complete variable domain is EAGVAQSPRYKIIEKRQSVAFWCNPISGHATLYWYQQILGQGPKLLIQFQNNGVVDDSQLPKDRFSAERLKGVDSTLKIQPAKLEDSAVYLCASSLGGLAVYNEQFFGPGTRLTVL.

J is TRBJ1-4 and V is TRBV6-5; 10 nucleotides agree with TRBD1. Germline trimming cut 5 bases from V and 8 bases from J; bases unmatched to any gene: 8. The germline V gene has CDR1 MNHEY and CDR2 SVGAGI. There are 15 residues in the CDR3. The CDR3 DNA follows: TGTGCCAGCAGTCCGGGACAGGGGCGTAAAGAAAAACTGTTTTTT. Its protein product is CASSPGQGRKEKLFF.

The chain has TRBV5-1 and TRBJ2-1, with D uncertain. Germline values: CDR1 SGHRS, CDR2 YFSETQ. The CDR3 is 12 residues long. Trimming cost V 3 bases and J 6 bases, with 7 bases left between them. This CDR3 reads CASSSPSNEQFF. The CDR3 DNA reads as TGCGCCAGCAGCTCCCCCTCCAATGAGCAGTTCTTC.

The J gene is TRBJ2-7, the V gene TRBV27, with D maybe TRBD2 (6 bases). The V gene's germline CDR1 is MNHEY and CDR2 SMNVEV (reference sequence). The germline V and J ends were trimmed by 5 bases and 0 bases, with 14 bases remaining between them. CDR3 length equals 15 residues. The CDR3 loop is CASSLGTYSSYEQYF. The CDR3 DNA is TGTGCCAGCAGTCTCGGGACTTACAGCTCCTACGAGCAGTACTTC.

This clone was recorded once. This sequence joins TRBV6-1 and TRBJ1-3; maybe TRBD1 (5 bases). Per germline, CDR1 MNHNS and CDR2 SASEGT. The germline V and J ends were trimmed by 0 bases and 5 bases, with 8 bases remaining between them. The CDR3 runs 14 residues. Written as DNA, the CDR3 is TGTGCCAGCAGTGAAGCGGACACAAGAAACACCATATATTTT. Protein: CASSEADTRNTIYF.

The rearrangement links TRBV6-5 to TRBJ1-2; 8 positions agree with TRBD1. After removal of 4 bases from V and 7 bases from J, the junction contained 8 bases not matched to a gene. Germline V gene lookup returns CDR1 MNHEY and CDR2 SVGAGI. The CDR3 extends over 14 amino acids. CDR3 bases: TGTGCCAGCAGTTTGCCACAGGGGGAAGGTGGCTACACCTTC. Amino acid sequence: CASSLPQGEGGYTF.

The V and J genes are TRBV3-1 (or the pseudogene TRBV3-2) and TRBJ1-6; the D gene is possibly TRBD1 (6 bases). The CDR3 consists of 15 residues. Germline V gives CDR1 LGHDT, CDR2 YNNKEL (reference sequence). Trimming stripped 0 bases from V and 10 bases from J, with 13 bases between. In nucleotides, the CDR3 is TGTGCCAGCAGCCAAGAGGGAAACAGGGACTCACCCCTCCACTTT. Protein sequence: CASSQEGNRDSPLHF.